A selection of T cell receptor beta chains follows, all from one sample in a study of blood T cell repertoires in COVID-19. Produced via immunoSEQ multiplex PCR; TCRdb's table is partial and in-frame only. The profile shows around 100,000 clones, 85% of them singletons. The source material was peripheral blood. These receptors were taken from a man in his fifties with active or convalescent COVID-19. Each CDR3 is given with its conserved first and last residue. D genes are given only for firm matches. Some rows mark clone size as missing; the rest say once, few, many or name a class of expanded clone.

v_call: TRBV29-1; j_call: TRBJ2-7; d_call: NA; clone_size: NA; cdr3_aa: CSVEGGVGGGLPYEQYF; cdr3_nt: TGCAGCGTTGAAGGGGGTGTGGGAGGTGGGCTTCCCTACGAGCAGTACTTC
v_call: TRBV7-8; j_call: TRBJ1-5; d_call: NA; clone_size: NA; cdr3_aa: CASSEGRSNQPQHF; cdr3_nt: TGTGCCAGCAGCGAGGGTCGGAGCAATCAGCCCCAGCATTTT
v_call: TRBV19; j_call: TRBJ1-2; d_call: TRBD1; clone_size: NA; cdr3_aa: CASSKQGVGYGYTF; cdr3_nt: TGTGCCAGTAGTAAACAGGGGGTAGGCTATGGCTACACCTTC
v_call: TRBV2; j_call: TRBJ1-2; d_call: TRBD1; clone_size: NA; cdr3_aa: CASREDRGIDGYTF; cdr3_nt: TGTGCCAGCAGGGAGGACAGGGGGATAGATGGCTACACCTTC
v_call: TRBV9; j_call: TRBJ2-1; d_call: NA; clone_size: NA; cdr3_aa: CASSVGTGAYLRYNEQFF; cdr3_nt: TGTGCCAGCAGCGTAGGGACTGGAGCGTATCTGCGGTACAATGAGCAGTTCTTC
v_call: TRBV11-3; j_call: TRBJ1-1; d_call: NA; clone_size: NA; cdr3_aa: CASSLDQGRAGAFF; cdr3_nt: TGTGCCAGCAGCTTAGATCAGGGGAGGGCCGGAGCTTTCTTT
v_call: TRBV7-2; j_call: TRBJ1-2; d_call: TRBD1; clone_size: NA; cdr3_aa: CASSLLTGDYGYTF; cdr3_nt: TGTGCCAGCAGCTTACTCACAGGGGATTATGGCTACACCTTC
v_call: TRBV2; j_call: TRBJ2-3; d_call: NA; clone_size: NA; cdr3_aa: CASSRGASPTDTQYF; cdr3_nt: TGTGCCAGCAGTCGGGGGGCAAGCCCTACCGATACGCAGTATTTT
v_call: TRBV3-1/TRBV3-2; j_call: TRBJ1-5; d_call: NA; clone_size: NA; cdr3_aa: CASSQEVSGSQPQHF; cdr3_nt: TGTGCCAGCAGCCAAGAAGTATCGGGAAGTCAGCCCCAGCATTTT
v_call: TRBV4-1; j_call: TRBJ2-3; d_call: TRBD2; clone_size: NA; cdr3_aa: CASSQDVGLAADTQYF; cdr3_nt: TGCGCCAGCAGCCAAGATGTAGGACTAGCGGCAGATACGCAGTATTTT
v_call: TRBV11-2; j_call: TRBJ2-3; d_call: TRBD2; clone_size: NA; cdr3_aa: CASSQERGRADTQYF; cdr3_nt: TGTGCCAGCAGCCAAGAGCGGGGTCGCGCAGATACGCAGTATTTT
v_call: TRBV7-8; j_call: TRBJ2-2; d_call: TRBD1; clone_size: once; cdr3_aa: CASSSTGGDTGELFF; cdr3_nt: TGTGCCAGCAGCTCCACAGGGGGCGACACCGGGGAGCTGTTTTTT
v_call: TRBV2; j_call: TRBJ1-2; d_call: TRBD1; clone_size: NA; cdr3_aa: CASSYTGEDGYTF; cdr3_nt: TGTGCCAGCAGTTATACAGGGGAGGATGGCTACACCTTC
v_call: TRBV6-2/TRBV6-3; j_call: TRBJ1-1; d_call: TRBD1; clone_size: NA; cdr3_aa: CASSPGGWDTEAFF; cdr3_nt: TGTGCCAGCAGCCCAGGGGGCTGGGACACTGAAGCTTTCTTT
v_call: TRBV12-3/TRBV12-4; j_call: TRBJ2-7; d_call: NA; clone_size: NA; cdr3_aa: CASSNGQAYEQYF; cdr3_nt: TGTGCCAGCAGCAATGGACAAGCCTACGAGCAGTACTTC
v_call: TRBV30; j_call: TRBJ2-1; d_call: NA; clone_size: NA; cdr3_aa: CAWSHLADNEQFF; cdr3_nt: TGTGCCTGGAGTCACCTAGCCGACAATGAGCAGTTCTTC
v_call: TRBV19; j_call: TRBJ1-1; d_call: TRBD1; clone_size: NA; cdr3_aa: CASRPGGWGNTEAFF; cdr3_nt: TGTGCCAGTAGACCAGGGGGCTGGGGGAACACTGAAGCTTTCTTT
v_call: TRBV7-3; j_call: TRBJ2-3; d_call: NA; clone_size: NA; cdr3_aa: CASSPGQQTDTQYF; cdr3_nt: TGTGCCAGCAGCCCCGGACAGCAAACAGATACGCAGTATTTT
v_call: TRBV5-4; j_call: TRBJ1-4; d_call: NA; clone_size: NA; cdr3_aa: CASSSSGTPNEKLFF; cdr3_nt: TGTGCCAGCAGCTCCTCCGGGACACCTAATGAAAAACTGTTTTTT
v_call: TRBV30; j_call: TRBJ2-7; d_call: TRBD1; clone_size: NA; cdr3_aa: CAWSRGQGPLEQYF; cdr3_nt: TGTGCCTGGAGCAGGGGGCAGGGCCCTCTCGAGCAGTACTTC
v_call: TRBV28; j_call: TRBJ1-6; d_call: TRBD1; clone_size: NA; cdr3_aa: CASSRDRDNSPLHF; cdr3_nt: TGTGCCAGCAGTAGGGACAGGGATAATTCACCCCTCCACTTT
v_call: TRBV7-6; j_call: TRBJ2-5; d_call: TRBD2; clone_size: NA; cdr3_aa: CASSDLAGQETQYF; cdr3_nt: TGTGCCAGCAGCGATCTAGCGGGCCAAGAGACCCAGTACTTC
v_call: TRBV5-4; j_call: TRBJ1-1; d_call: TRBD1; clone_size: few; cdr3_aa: CASSTDRGNTEAFF; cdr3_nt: TGTGCCAGCAGCACGGACAGGGGGAACACTGAAGCTTTCTTT
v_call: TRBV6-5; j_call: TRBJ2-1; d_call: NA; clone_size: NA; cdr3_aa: CASSTPPGRGLFF; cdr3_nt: TGTGCCAGCAGTACCCCCCCCGGCAGGGGCTTATTCTTC
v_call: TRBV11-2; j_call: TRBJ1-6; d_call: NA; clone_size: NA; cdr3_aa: CASSLDYPDSPLHF; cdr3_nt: TGTGCCAGCAGCTTAGATTATCCGGATTCACCCCTCCACTTT
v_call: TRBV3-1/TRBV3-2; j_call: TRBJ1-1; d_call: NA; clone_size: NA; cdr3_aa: CASSPSVNTEAFF; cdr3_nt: TGTGCCAGCAGCCCGTCGGTGAACACTGAAGCTTTCTTT
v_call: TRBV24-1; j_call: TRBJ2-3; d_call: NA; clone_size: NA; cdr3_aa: CATSDSDSTSTDTQYF; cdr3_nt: TGTGCCACCAGCGATTCGGACAGCACTAGCACAGATACGCAGTATTTT
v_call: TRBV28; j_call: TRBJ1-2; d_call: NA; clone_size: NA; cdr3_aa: CASSLGGWGYTF; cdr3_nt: TGTGCCAGCAGTTTGGGGGGATGGGGCTACACCTTC
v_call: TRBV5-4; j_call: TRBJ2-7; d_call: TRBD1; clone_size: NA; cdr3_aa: CASSFGQESYEQYF; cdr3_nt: TGTGCCAGCAGCTTCGGACAGGAGTCCTACGAGCAGTACTTC
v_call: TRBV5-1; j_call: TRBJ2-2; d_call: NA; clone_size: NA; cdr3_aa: CASSLQGDTGELFF; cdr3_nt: TGCGCCAGCAGCTTACAGGGTGACACCGGGGAGCTGTTTTTT
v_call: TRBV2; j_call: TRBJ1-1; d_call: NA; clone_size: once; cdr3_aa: CASRTLKEGTEAFF; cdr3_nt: TGTGCCAGCCGAACCCTGAAAGAGGGCACTGAAGCTTTCTTT
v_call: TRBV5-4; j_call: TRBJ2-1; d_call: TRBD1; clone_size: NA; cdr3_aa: CASSPGTGGGEQFF; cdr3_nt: TGTGCCAGCAGCCCTGGGACAGGGGGCGGTGAGCAGTTCTTC
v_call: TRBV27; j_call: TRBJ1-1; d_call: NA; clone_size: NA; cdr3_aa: CASRTTGSGEAFF; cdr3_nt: TGTGCCAGCAGAACAACTGGGTCGGGTGAAGCTTTCTTT
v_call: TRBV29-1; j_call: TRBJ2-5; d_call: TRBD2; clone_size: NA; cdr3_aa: CSVTSGRSGGTQYF; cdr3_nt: TGCAGCGTCACTAGCGGGAGGTCGGGGGGGACCCAGTACTTC
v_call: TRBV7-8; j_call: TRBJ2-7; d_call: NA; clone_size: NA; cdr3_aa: CASSFFGKNSYEQYF; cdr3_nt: TGTGCCAGCAGCTTTTTTGGCAAAAACTCCTACGAGCAGTACTTC
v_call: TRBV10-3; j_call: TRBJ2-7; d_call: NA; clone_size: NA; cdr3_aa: CAISEPQGEAAEQYF; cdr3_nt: TGTGCCATCAGTGAGCCCCAGGGGGAGGCCGCCGAGCAGTACTTC
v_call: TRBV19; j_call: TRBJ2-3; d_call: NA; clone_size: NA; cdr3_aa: CASSRQITDTQYF; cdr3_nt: TGTGCCAGTAGTAGGCAGATCACAGATACGCAGTATTTT
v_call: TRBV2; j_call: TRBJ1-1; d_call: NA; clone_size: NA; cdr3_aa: CASSEFRIDEAFF; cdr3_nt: TGTGCCAGCAGTGAATTCAGGATCGATGAAGCTTTCTTT
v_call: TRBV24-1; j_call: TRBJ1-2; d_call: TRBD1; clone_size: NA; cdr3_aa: CAIRPRQGTGSDGYTF; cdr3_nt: TGTGCCATCCGACCGCGACAGGGGACAGGGTCCGATGGCTACACCTTC
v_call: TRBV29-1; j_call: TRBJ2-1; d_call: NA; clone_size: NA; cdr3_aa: CSVEDRVVGRQFF; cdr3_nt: TGCAGCGTTGAAGATCGGGTGGTCGGGAGGCAGTTCTTC
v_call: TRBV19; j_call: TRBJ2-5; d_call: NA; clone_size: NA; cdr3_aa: CASSIQDQETQYF; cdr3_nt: TGTGCCAGTAGCATCCAGGATCAAGAGACCCAGTACTTC
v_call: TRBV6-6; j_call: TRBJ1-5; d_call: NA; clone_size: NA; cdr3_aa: CASSRMPSAGNQPQHF; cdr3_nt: TGTGCCAGCAGTCGAATGCCGTCCGCGGGCAATCAGCCCCAGCATTTT
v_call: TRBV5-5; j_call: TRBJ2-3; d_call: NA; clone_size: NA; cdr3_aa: CASSYPGQGGPDTQYF; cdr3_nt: TGTGCCAGCAGCTACCCGGGGCAGGGGGGCCCAGATACGCAGTATTTT
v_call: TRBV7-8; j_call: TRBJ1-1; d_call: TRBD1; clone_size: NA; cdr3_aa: CASSLGQGTGAFF; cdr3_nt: TGTGCCAGCAGCTTAGGACAGGGGACGGGAGCTTTCTTT
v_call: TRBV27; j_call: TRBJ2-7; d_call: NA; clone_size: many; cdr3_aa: CASSFGQSYEQYF; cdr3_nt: TGTGCCAGCAGTTTCGGACAGTCCTACGAGCAGTACTTC
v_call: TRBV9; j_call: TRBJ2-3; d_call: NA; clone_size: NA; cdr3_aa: CASSVGAVSTDTQYF; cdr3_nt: TGTGCCAGCAGCGTAGGAGCGGTGAGCACAGATACGCAGTATTTT
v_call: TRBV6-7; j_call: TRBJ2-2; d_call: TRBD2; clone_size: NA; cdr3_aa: CASSPAGGPLTGELFF; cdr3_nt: TGTGCCAGCAGTCCGGCGGGAGGGCCTCTCACCGGGGAGCTGTTTTTT
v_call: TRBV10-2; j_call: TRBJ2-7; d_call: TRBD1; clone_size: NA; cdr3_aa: CASSRTGHEQYF; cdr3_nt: TGCGCCAGCAGCCGGACAGGCCACGAGCAGTACTTC
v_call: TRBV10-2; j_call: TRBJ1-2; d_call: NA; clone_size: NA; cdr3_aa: CASSDRNYGYTF; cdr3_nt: TGCGCCAGCAGTGACAGAAACTATGGCTACACCTTC
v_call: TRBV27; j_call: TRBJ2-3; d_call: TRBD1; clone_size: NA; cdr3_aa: CASRLQGAGTQYF; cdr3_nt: TGTGCCAGCAGGTTACAGGGGGCCGGTACGCAGTATTTT
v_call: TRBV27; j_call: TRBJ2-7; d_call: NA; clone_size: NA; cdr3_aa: CASKQDSHSYEQYF; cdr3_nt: TGTGCCAGCAAACAAGACAGCCACTCCTACGAGCAGTACTTC
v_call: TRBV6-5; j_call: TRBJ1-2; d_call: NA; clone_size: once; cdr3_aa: CASSAAGSIGYTF; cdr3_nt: TGTGCCAGCAGCGCGGCCGGATCTATCGGCTACACCTTC
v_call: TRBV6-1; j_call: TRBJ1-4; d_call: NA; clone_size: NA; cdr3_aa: CASSEVHRQDEKLFF; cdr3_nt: TGTGCCAGCAGTGAAGTACACAGACAGGATGAAAAACTGTTTTTT
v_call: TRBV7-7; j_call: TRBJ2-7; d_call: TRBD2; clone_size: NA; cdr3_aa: CASSLRWRVASGRNSYEQYF; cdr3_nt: TGTGCTAGCAGCTTAAGGTGGCGCGTGGCTAGCGGGAGGAACTCCTACGAGCAGTACTTC
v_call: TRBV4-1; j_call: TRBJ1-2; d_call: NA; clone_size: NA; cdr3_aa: CASSQESPLALYGYTF; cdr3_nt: TGCGCCAGCAGCCAAGAGTCGCCACTAGCTCTCTATGGCTACACCTTC
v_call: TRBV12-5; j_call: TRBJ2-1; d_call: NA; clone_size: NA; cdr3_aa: CASGADTYNEQFF; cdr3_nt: TGTGCTAGTGGTGCCGACACTTACAATGAGCAGTTCTTC
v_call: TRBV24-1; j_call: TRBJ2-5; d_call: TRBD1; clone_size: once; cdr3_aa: CATSDRDRGQETQYF; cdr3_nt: TGTGCCACCAGTGATCGGGACAGGGGGCAAGAGACCCAGTACTTC